This paragraph covers one T cell receptor beta chain sequence. This clone came up once. Its antigen is not yet known. No much larger clonotype is one base removed from it; base qualities were not supplied. The method was the immunoSEQ multiplex PCR assay. The multiplex PCR relied on a mix of 60 forward primers for TCR Vbeta segments and 13 reverse primers for TCR Jbeta segments. Amplification of the CDR3 region of rearranged TCR beta genes was performed with a multiplex PCR assay on genomic DNA. On the Illumina HiSeq System, the amplified TCR beta libraries were sequenced as 87-base-pair reads. As for the authors' bioinformatics: A later analysis counted 75 million to 100 million unique TCR beta chains across the 550 to 800 repertoires, and around 9.9 million of these chains were shared by at least two donors. Raw reads were error-corrected and collapsed into unique sequences by a nearest-neighbor algorithm in which closely related sequences were merged to remove PCR and sequencing errors. V, D and J gene segments were assigned by aligning CDR3 sequences to IMGT reference sequences. For a sequence to be retained, a match of at least six nucleotides was required to both a V gene segment and a J gene segment. Rearrangements were called productive when the CDR3 lacked stop codons and stayed in frame with V and J; all others were non-productive. Following IMGT convention, CDR3 was defined as the stretch from the second conserved V-encoded cysteine up to the conserved J-encoded phenylalanine. Sequences without an unambiguous match to a single V gene segment were excluded from the earlier analysis of about 630 of the donors. In an earlier analysis of around 590 of the donors, a V segment was called functional when productive rearrangements were above 56.7%, and segregating when the standard deviation between donors exceeded 5%. A statistical classification framework was built to diagnose cytomegalovirus status from the catalog of TCR beta chain sequences. In a later analysis, TCR nucleotide sequences were compared against IMGT/GENE-DB human TR gene sequences so that V and J genes could be assigned. The TCRdist pipeline was used in a later analysis to assign CDR3 sequences and most-parsimonious VDJ recombination scenarios. A later analysis defined each TCR beta chain by its CDR3 amino acid sequence plus V-gene family, and excluded reads lacking a unique V-gene family. In a later analysis, approximately 640 highly shared, low-generation-probability nucleotide sequences were removed to address suspected cross-contamination and a sequencing artifact. In a later analysis, a clonal expansion index for each public chain was calculated from normalized within-repertoire ranks of inferred template counts. In a later analysis, generation probabilities were computed using a VDJ recombination model fitted to out-of-frame rearrangements, and the results were checked against IGoR. In a later analysis, hypergeometric tests were used to score TCR-TCR, TCR-HLA and TCR-CMV co-occurrence, with a repertoire-size bias correction applied to TCR pairs. False discovery rates were estimated in a later analysis by permuting HLA or CMV assignments 20 times. A later analysis grouped co-occurring TCRs with DBSCAN, adding TCRdist sequence similarity when clustering within HLA-allele-positive subsets. Repertoires with fewer than 30,000 or more than 120,000 public chains, plus five repertoires with anomalous nucleotide sharing, were excluded from co-occurrence clustering. This immuneACCESS table, as held by TCRdb, lists in-frame sequences with V and J called but not all clones. Of the missing ones, under half trace to an unresolved V gene in checked studies; the others have no known cause. That table gives V, J and clone size, and the DNA gave D and trimming. Present in this sample are approximately 140,000 clones, roughly 86% of which were seen just once. Jointly, the top ten make up about 3.2% of the sample.

The cohort was made up of under 800 healthy bone marrow donors. At the time of sampling, all cohort members were nominally healthy, though unrecorded immune exposures were likely present. The donor was CMV seropositive and was included in the group of 250 to 300 seropositive cohort members. Each donor provided a peripheral blood sample, and peripheral blood mononuclear cells were used for TCR beta sequencing. Genomic DNA was extracted from the blood cell samples with the Qiagen DNeasy Blood Extraction Kit. This entry belongs to a study of cytomegalovirus exposure and HLA in healthy donors (dated 2017 in TCRdb). With respect to the entire study: An earlier analysis of approximately 640 of the donors reported 250 to 300 Gb of sequence data and some 100 million unique TCR beta sequences from 150 million to 200 million T cells. Approximately 310 gigabases of sequencing data and some 85 million unique TCR sequences were included in an early release covering over 600 HLA-typed donors. Of the roughly 430 genotyped donors, about 80% fell in the genetic ancestry cluster associated with self-reported Caucasian donors. The study aimed to test whether cataloging public T cell receptors could reveal signatures of past pathogen exposure. The study profiled the T cell repertoires of fewer than 850 subjects by immunosequencing and related them to cytomegalovirus serostatus. In addition to the first cohort of approximately 650 subjects, a separate validation cohort of 100 to 150 different subjects was used. To predict cytomegalovirus infection status, the study brought together high-throughput TCR immunosequencing, statistical association of individual TCRs with disease status, and machine learning. To study patterns of TCR occurrence, a later analysis re-analyzed previously published TCR beta repertoires from 666 donors and added high-resolution HLA genotyping. In the later analysis, no new phenotypic data were used to find candidate immune exposures; instead, reliance was placed on TCR beta sequences and their occurrence across donors. In an earlier analysis of a few hundred of the donors, high-throughput TCR beta sequencing was used to judge whether each TCR beta V gene segment behaved as functional or pseudogenic. Donor age, sex, ethnicity and CMV serostatus were compiled alongside the repertoire data. A later genetic analysis used genome-wide SNP genotypes for about 65% of the roughly 670 donors, treating that subset as a discovery cohort. All discovery cohort repertoires had been generated using a single sequencing platform. HLA typing included class I and class II loci at four-digit resolution. Typing coverage varied by locus: roughly 620-640 donors for A, B, C, DRB1 and DQB1; approximately 500 for DQA1; over 600 for DPA1; around 450 for DPB1. A handful of DR-DQ haplotypes were handled as single units for association and clustering because linkage in the cohort was strong. Among around 400 genotyped donors of the cohort, an average of around 220,000 unique TCR beta nucleotide sequences was sequenced per donor, of which about 19% were non-productive. What the authors observed across the whole study: In this cohort, only TCR beta chains were sequenced, and detectable features were limited by the absence of alpha or paired-chain data. Sequencing depth was assumed to be roughly uniform across donors in the presence/absence analyses, though that assumption may not hold. At a false discovery rate of 0.05, a later analysis linked about 17,000 TCR beta sequences to specific HLA alleles. An association between a missense DCLRE1C variant and V-gene and J-gene trimming of TCR beta chains was found in a later genetic analysis and replicated in an independent cohort. Correlated functional status among segregating V segments might reflect linkage disequilibrium, but an unknown experimental factor could not be ruled out. The authors suggested that the approach could potentially be generalized to other disease states and immunological phenotypes. A group of highly shared sequence variants was considered likely to be a technical artifact of the sequencing pipeline. In vitro tests confirmed that three of the cytomegalovirus-associated TCR beta chains recognize cytomegalovirus antigens. Because HLA typing was unavailable for some donors at each locus, only the typed subset was used in association tests. Because counts were too low, about 15 rarely observed V segments, including chromosome 9 orphons, were left out of the earlier analysis of 500 to 750 of the donors. A further reported finding was that TCR beta sequences accurately predicted the HLA-A and HLA-B alleles for most subjects in the first cohort. Cytomegalovirus status was reported to be diagnosed by the classifier with high specificity and sensitivity in both the original and validation cohorts. Assigning TCR associations to individual alleles was difficult when HLA alleles, especially DR and DQ, strongly co-occurred. A later analysis reported that several top co-occurrence clusters appeared linked to parvovirus B19, influenza, CMV and Epstein-Barr virus. A later analysis found that HLA-associated TCR beta chains were more clonally expanded and had lower generation probabilities than equally common non-associated chains. Broadly in line with IMGT annotations, most TCR beta V segments showed up in productive rearrangements about 87% or about 30% of the time in an earlier analysis of 450 to 600 of the donors. Across donors, most TCR sequences were observed very rarely, whereas some public TCRs were present in many individuals. A later genetic analysis reported fewer N-insertions in productive TCRs among donors in an Asian-associated ancestry cluster than the approximately 670-donor mean. CMV serostatus was the only immune exposure information available for the cohort. Most CMV-associated TCR beta chains appeared to be HLA-restricted in a later analysis, and the HLA associations seemed to be driven largely by CMV exposure. In a later analysis, TCR association rates were found to vary across HLA loci, with the most associated TCRs seen for DRB1 alleles and the fewest for HLA-C alleles. Some IMGT-functional V segments, including TRBV6-2 and TRBV6-3, could not be distinguished by the 87-base-pair reads and were therefore excluded. In the study, 150 to 200 TCR beta chains were listed as associated with cytomegalovirus.

CDR3 length: 16 amino acids, cysteine to phenylalanine. Only the CDR3 region is kept as DNA, spanning 48 bases read in frame from base 1. Taken from the germline V gene, the CDR1 and CDR2 loops are MDHEN and SYDVKM. Cut back by 3 bases and 0 bases, the V and J ends lie 12 bases apart. The TCR comes from a man younger than 30 in good health and CMV-seropositive. Input material: PBMCs. This chain joins TRBV28 to TRBJ1-5, with TRBD1 as a weak D call on 6 bases. The bases are TGTGCCAGCAGTTTTTCAGGGGCGTATAGCAATCAGCCCCAGCATTTT. This is translated as CASSFSGAYSNQPQHF.